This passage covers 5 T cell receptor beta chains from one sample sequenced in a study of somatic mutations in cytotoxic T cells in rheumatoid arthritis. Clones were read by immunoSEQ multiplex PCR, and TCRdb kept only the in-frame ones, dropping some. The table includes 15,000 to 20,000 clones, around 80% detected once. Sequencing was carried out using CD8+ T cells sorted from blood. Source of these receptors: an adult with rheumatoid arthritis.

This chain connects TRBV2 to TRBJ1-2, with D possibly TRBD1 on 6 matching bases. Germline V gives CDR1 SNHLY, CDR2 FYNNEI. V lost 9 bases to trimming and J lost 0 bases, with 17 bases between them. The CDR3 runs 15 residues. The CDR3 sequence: CARPQGASPNYGYTF. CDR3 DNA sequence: TGTGCCAGACCACAGGGCGCGTCACCTAACTATGGCTACACCTTC.

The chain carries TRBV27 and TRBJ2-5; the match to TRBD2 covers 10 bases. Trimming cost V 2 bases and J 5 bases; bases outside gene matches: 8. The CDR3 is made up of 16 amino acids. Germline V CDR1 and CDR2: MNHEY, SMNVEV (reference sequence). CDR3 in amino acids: CASSLVSGGIGETQYF. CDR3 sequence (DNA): TGTGCCAGCAGTTTAGTTAGCGGGGGGATCGGGGAGACCCAGTACTTC.

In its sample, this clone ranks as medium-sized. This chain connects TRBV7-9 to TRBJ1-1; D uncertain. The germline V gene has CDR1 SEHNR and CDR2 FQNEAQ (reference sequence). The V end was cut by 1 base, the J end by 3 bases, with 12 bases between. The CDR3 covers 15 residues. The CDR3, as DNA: TGTGCCAGCAGCTTAGGGTGGTCATGGGACACTGAAGCTTTCTTT. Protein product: CASSLGWSWDTEAFF.

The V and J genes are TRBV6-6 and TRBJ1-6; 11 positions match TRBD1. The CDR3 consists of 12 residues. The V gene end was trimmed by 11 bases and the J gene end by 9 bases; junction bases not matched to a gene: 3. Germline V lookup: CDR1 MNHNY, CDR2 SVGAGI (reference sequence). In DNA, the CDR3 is TGTGCCGGAGGGACAGGGGGTTCACCCCTCCACTTT. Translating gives CAGGTGGSPLHF.

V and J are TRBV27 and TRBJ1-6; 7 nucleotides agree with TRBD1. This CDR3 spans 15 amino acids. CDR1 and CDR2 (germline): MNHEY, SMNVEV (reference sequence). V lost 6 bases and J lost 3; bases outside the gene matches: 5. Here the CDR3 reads CASRRDRDYNSPLHF. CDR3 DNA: TGTGCCAGCAGACGTGACAGGGACTATAATTCACCCCTCCACTTT.